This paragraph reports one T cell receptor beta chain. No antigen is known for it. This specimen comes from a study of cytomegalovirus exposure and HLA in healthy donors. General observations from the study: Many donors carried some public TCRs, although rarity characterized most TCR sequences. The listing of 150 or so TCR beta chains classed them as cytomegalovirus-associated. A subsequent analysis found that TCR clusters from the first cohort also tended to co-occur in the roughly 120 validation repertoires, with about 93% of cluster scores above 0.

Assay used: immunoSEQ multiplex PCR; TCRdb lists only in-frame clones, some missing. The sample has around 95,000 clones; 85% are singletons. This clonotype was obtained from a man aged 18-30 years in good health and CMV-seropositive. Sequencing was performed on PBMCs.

This CDR3 is CASSERDRGGGYTF. The CDR3 DNA follows: TGTGCCAGCAGCGAACGTGACAGGGGAGGGGGCTACACCTTC. The chain carries TRBV9 and TRBJ1-2; 8 positions match TRBD1. Germline trimming cut 3 bases from V and 8 bases from J; bases unmatched to any gene: 9. This CDR3 is built from 14 residues. Germline loops: CDR1 SGDLS, CDR2 YYNGEE.